The clone carrying this TCR beta chain was found a few times. Its cognate antigen is unknown. The sample belongs to a study of T cells in localized non-small cell lung cancer. Whole-study findings and limits: Among the top 100 tumor clones, a median roughly 57 appeared in adjacent lung.

This CDR3 comprises 16 residues. From germline, CDR1 is SGHNT and CDR2 YENEEA. V dropped 5 bases and J dropped 2; count of bases not matched to a gene: 9. TCRdb keeps only in-frame clones here, not all; method: immunoSEQ multiplex PCR. The sample contains some 970 clones, over 20% of which appear only once. The sample was lung tumor tissue, taken before any cancer treatment. This receptor was taken from a man aged 40-75 years with stage I squamous cell lung carcinoma. The chain combines TRBV11-3 with TRBJ2-3, with 8 nucleotides matching TRBD2. This CDR3 reads CASSDSTSAFTDTQYF. DNA for the CDR3: TGTGCCAGCAGCGACTCGACTAGCGCCTTCACAGATACGCAGTATTTT.